The 3 T cell receptor beta chains below all came from one sample that was sequenced in a study of beta chain features in type 1 diabetes. All of the isolated RNA was reverse transcribed, so expressed TCRB transcripts were sequenced. This table comes from immunoSEQ multiplex PCR, and its TCRdb copy is limited to in-frame clones, with some not included. There are about 140,000 clones in the sample; 10% occur only once, and less than 1.5% lies in the top ten. Sequencing was carried out using naive CD4+ T cells from blood. These receptor sequences come from a young man in good health.

The chain is built from TRBV18 and TRBJ2-1; 9 bases line up with TRBD1. Germline CDR1 KGHSH, CDR2 LQKENI. This CDR3 has 15 amino acids. V lost 2 bases to trimming and J lost 5 bases; unmatched junction nucleotides: 4. The CDR3 region has the DNA TGTGCCAGCTCACCAGGGACAGGGTCCGACAATGAGCAGTTCTTC. It specifies CASSPGTGSDNEQFF.

The genes are TRBV11-1 and TRBJ1-4; TRBD1 agrees at 7 bases. The V gene end was trimmed by 4 bases and the J gene end by 5 bases; junction bases not matched to a gene: 4. CDR3 length: 14 residues. Germline-derived CDR1 and CDR2 are SGHAT and FQDESV (reference sequence). CDR3 amino acids: CASSSRQGNEKLFF. The CDR3 region has the DNA TGTGCCAGCAGCTCTCGACAGGGAAATGAAAAACTGTTTTTT.

This clone was seen a few times. The chain combines TRBV10-3 with TRBJ1-1; maybe TRBD1 (5 bases). Trimming took off 6 bases at V and 5 bases at J, with 16 bases between the two ends. Looked up from germline, CDR1 is ENHRY and CDR2 is SYGVKD. The CDR3 is 14 amino acids. In nucleotides, the CDR3 is TGTGCCATCAGAGGCGGGAGGGAGGGGACTGAAGCTTTCTTT. Its protein product is CAIRGGREGTEAFF.